This T cell receptor beta chain was captured in a study of PD-L1 blockade in urothelial cancer. Method: immunoSEQ multiplex PCR; TCRdb's copy keeps in-frame clones and lacks some. The data hold 35,000 to 55,000 clones, with 83% observed a single time. Specified time point: peripheral blood 6 weeks after treatment start. The CDR3 length is 16 residues. The germline gives CDR1 GTSNPN, CDR2 SVGIG (reference sequence). Trimming pared 1 base from V and 6 bases from J, leaving 18 bases between. This sequence was found in a man aged 55 to 70 with urothelial cancer. The chain recombines TRBV30 with TRBJ1-4; D perhaps matches TRBD1 (6 bases). The sample in question was PBMCs, obtained around atezolizumab (anti-PD-L1) treatment. This chain's CDR3 is CAWSAFSQGIDEKLFF. The CDR3 bases are TGTGCCTGGAGTGCCTTTTCGCAGGGGATCGATGAAAAACTGTTTTTT.